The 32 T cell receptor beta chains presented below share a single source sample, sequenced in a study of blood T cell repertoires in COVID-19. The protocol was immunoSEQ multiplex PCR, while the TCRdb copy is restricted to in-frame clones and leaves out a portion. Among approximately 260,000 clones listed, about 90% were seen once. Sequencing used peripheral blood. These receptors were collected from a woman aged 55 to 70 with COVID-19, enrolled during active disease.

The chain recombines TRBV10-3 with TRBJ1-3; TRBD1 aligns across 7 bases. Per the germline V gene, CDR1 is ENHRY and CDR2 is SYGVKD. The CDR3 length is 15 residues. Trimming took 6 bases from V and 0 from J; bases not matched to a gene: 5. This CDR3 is CAISRQGISGNTIYF. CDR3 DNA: TGTGCCATCAGCAGACAGGGCATCTCTGGAAACACCATATATTTT.

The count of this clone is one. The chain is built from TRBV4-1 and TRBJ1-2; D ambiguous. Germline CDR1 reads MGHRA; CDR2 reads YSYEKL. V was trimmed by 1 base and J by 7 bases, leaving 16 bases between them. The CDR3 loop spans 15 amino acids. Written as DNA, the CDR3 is TGCGCCAGCAGCCAAGGGGTCAGGCAGCTGGGTGGCTACACCTTC. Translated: CASSQGVRQLGGYTF.

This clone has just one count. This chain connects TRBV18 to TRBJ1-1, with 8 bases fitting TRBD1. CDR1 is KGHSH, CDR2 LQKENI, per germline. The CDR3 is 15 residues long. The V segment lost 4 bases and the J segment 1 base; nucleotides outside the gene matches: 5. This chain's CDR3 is CASSLRTGTNTEAFF. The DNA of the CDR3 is TGTGCCAGCTCACTGAGGACAGGGACGAACACTGAAGCTTTCTTT.

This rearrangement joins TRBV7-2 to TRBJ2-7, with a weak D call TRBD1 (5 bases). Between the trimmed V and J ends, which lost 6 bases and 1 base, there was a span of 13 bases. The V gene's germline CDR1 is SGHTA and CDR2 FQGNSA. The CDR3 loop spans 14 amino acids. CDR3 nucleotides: TGTGCCAGCAGTCCAGCCCGGACATCCTACGAGCAGTACTTC. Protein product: CASSPARTSYEQYF.

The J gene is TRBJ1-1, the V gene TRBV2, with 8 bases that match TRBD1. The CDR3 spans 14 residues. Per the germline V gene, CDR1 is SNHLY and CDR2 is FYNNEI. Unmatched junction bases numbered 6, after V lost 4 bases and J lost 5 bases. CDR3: CASSGTGRRTEAFF. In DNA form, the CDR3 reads TGTGCCAGCAGTGGGACAGGGAGGCGGACTGAAGCTTTCTTT.

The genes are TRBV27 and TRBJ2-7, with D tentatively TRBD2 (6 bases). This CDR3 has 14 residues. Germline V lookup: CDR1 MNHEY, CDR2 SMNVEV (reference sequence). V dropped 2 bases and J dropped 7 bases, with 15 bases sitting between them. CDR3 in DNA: TGTGCCAGCAGTTTAGGCGGGACGGGTGGGGAGCAGTACTTC. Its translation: CASSLGGTGGEQYF.

Written as DNA, the CDR3 is TGCGCCAGCAGCTCGCACAGGGTGTTTGACGAGCAGTACTTC. Protein sequence: CASSSHRVFDEQYF. V gene TRBV5-1 combines with J gene TRBJ2-7, with D perhaps matching TRBD1 (6 bases). This CDR3 is 14 amino acids long. V lost 3 bases, J lost 5 bases, and 15 bases lay in between. CDR1 is SGHRS and CDR2 is YFSETQ in the germline V gene.

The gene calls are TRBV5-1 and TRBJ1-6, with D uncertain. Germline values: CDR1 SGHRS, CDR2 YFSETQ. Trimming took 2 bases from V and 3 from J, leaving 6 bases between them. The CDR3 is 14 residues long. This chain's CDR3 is CASSLTVYNSPLHF. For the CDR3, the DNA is TGCGCCAGCAGCTTAACAGTCTATAATTCACCCCTCCACTTT.

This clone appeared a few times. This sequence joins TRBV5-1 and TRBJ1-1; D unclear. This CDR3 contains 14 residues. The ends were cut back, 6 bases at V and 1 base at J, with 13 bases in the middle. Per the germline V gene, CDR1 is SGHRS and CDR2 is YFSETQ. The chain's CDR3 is CASTEVPGNTEAFF. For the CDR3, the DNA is TGCGCCAGCACGGAGGTCCCCGGGAACACTGAAGCTTTCTTT. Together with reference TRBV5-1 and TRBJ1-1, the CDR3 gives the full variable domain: KAGVTQTPRYLIKTRGQQVTLSCSPISGHRSVSWYQQTPGQGLQFLFEYFSETQRNKGNFPGRFSGRQFSNSRSEMNVSTLELGDSALYLCASTEVPGNTEAFFGQGTRLTVV.

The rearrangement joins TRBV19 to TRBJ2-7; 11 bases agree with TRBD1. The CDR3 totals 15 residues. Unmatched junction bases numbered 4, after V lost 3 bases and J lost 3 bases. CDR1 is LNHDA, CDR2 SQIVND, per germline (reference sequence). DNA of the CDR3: TGTGCCAGTAGTATTGGACAGGGGGCGGGCTACGAGCAGTACTTC. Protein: CASSIGQGAGYEQYF.

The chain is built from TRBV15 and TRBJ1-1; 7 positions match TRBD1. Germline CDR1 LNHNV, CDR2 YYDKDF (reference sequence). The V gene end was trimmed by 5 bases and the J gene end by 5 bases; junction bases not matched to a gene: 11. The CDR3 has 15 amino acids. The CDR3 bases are TGTGCCACCAGCCCAAGGACAGGCATGAGGACTGAAGCTTTCTTT. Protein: CATSPRTGMRTEAFF.

The CDR3 here is CASSRNTGGPGELFF. CDR3 DNA sequence: TGCGCCAGCAGCCGTAATACGGGGGGTCCCGGGGAGCTGTTTTTT. The V and J genes are TRBV5-1 and TRBJ2-2, with TRBD2 matching over 7 bases. The CDR3 is made up of 15 amino acids. The V gene end was trimmed by 4 bases and the J gene end by 6 bases; junction bases not matched to a gene: 9. Per the germline V gene, CDR1 is SGHRS and CDR2 is YFSETQ.

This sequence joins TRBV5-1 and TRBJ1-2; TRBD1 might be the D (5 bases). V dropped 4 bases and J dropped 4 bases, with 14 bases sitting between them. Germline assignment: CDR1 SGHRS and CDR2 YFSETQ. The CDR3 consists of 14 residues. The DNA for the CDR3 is TGCGCCAGCAGCCCTACCACAGGATCCTATGGCTACACCTTC. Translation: CASSPTTGSYGYTF.

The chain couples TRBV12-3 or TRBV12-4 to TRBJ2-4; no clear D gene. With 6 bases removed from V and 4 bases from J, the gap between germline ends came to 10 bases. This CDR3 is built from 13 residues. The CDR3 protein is CASSSSLKNIQYF. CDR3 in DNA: TGTGCCAGCAGCTCCTCCCTGAAAAACATTCAGTACTTC.

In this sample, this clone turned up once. The CDR3 coding sequence is TGTGCCAGCAGTTCTCCCGGCGGGGGGGCAGGTAATGAGCAGTTCTTC. This gives the protein CASSSPGGGAGNEQFF. This chain joins TRBV6-5 and TRBJ2-1, with 9 bases identical to TRBD2. The V segment lost 4 bases and the J segment 7 bases; nucleotides outside the gene matches: 11. This CDR3 region has 16 residues. Germline V gene lookup returns CDR1 MNHEY and CDR2 SVGAGI.

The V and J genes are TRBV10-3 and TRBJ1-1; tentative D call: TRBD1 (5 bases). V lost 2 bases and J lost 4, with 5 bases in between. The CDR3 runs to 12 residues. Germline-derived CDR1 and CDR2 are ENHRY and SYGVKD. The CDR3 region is CAISETGTEAFF. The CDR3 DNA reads TGTGCCATCAGTGAGACAGGCACTGAAGCTTTCTTT.

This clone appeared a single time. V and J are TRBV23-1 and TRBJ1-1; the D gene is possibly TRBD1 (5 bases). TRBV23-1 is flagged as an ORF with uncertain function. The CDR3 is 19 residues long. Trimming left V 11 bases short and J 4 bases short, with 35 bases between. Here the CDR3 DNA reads TGCGCCGATACAAGGTGGGGCGCCACCTTCAAAGGGTGGGGCACTGAAGCTTTCTTT. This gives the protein CADTRWGATFKGWGTEAFF.

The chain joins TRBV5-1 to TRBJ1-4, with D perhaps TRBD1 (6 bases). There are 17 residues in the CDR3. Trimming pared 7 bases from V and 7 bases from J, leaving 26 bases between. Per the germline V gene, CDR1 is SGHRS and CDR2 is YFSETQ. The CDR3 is CASARRNPTGFGEKLFF. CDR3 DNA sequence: TGCGCCAGCGCGCGTCGAAACCCAACAGGGTTCGGTGAAAAACTGTTTTTT.

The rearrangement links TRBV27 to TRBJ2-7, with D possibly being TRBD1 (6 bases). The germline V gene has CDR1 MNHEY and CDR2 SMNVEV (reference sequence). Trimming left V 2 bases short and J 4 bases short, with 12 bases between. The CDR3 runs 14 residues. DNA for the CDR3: TGTGCCAGCAGTTTAATTGGGGGCAGGTACGAGCAGTACTTC. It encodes CASSLIGGRYEQYF.

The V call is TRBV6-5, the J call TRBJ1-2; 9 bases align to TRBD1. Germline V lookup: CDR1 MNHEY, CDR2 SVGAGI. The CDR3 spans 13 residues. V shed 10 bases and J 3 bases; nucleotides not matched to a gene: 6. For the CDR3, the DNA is TGTGCCACCTTACAGGGGGCGGACTATGGCTACACCTTC. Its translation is CATLQGADYGYTF.

The CDR3 protein is CASSLVQGADGYTF. CDR3 DNA sequence: TGCGCCAGCAGCTTGGTCCAGGGGGCTGATGGCTACACCTTC. The genes are TRBV5-1 and TRBJ1-2, with 8 bases that match TRBD1. Germline V gene data show CDR1 as SGHRS and CDR2 as YFSETQ. This CDR3 has 14 residues. V lost 0 bases, J lost 6 bases, and 4 bases stayed unmatched.

The CDR3 DNA reads as TGTGCCAGCAGTTACTCGATGTCCACAGGGGGATCACCCCTCCACTTT. As protein: CASSYSMSTGGSPLHF. V usage is TRBV6-6 and J usage is TRBJ1-6; 8 nucleotides match TRBD1. Germline CDR1 is MNHNY and CDR2 is SVGAGI (reference sequence). This CDR3 spans 16 amino acids. V shed 0 bases and J 10 bases; nucleotides not matched to a gene: 8.

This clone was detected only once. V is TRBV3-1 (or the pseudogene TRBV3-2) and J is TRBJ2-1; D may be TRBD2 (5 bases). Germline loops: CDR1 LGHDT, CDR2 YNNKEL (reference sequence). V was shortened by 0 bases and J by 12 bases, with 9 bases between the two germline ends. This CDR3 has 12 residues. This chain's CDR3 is CASSQDPRGQFF. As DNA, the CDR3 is TGTGCCAGCAGCCAAGATCCCCGGGGGCAGTTCTTC.

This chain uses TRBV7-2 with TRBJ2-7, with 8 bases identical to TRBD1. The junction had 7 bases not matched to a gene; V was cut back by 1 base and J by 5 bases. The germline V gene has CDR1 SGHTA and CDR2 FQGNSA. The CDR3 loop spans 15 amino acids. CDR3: CASSLDGRGHDEQYF. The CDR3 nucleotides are TGTGCCAGCAGCTTAGACGGCAGGGGGCACGACGAGCAGTACTTC. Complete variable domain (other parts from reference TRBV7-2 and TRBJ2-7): GAGVSQSPSNKVTEKGKDVELRCDPISGHTALYWYRQSLGQGLEFLIYFQGNSAPDKSGLPSDRFSAERTGGSVSTLTIQRTQQEDSAVYLCASSLDGRGHDEQYFGPGTRLTVT.

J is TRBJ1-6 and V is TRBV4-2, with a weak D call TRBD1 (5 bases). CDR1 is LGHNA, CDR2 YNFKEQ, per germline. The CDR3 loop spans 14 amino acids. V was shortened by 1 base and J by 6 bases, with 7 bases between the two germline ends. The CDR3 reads CASSQGGGNSPLHF. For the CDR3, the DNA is TGTGCCAGCAGCCAAGGGGGGGGTAATTCACCCCTCCACTTT.

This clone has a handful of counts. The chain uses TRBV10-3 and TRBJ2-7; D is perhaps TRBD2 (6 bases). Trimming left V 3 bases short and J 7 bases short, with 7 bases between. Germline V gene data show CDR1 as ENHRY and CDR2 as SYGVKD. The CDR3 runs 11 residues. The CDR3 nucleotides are TGTGCCATCAGTGATCGGGGGGAGCAGTACTTC. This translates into CAISDRGEQYF.

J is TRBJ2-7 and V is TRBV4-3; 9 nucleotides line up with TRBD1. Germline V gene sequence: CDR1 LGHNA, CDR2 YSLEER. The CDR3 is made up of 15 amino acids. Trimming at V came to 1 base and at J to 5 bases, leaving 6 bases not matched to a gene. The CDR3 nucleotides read TGCGCCAGCAGCCAAGGTACAGGGGGCTGGGACGAGCAGTACTTC. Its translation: CASSQGTGGWDEQYF.

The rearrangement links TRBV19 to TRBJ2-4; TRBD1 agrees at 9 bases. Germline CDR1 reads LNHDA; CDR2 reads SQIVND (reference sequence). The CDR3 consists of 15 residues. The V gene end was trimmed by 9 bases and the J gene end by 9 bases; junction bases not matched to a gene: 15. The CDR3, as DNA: TGTGCCAGCCGTCCCGGGACAGGGAACGGGATCATTCAGTACTTC. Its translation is CASRPGTGNGIIQYF. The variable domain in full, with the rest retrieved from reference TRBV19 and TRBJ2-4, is DGGITQSPKYLFRKEGQNVTLSCEQNLNHDAMYWYRQDPGQGLRLIYYSQIVNDFQKGDIAEGYSVSREKKESFPLTVTSAQKNPTAFYLCASRPGTGNGIIQYFGAGTRLSVL.

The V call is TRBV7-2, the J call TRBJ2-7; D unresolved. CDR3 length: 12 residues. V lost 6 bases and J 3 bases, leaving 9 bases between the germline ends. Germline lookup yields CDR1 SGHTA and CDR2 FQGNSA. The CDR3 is CASRPDNYEQYF. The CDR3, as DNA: TGTGCCAGCAGGCCTGACAACTACGAGCAGTACTTC.

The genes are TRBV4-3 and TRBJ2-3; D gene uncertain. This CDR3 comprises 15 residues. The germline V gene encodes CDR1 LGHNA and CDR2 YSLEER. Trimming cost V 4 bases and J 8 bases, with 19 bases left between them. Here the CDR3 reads CASSLAPGQLLTQYF. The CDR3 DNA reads TGCGCCAGCAGCCTGGCTCCAGGTCAACTCCTTACGCAGTATTTT.

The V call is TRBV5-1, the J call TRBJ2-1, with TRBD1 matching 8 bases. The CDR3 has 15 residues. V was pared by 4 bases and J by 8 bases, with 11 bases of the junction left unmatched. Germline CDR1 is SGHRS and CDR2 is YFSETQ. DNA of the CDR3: TGCGCCAGCAGCCATCAGGGGGCGATGAGTGATGAGCAGTTCTTC. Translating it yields CASSHQGAMSDEQFF.

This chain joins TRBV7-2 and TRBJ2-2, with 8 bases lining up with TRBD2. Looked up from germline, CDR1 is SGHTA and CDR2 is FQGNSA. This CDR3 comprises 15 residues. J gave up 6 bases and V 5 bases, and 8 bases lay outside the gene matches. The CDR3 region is CASSPQWRGAGELFF. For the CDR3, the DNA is TGTGCCAGCAGCCCCCAGTGGCGGGGGGCCGGGGAGCTGTTTTTT.